Below, one T cell receptor (beta chain) is given with its context. This specimen comes from a study of beta chain features in type 1 diabetes. The investigators reverse transcribed all of the isolated RNA, so they sequenced expressed TCRB transcripts. The table came from immunoSEQ multiplex PCR; TCRdb's copy has only in-frame clones and leaves some out. The sample has 300,000 to 400,000 clones; roughly 8% are singletons. Trimming pared 0 bases from V and 5 bases from J, leaving 8 bases between. Germline V gives CDR1 SGHRS, CDR2 YFSETQ. There are 14 residues in the CDR3. The material sequenced was central memory CD4+ T cells from blood. The origin of this receptor is a woman between 18 and 29 years old in good health. The V call is TRBV5-1, the J call TRBJ2-2; TRBD2 might be the D (6 bases). The CDR3 reads CASSLVEGTGELFF. CDR3 DNA: TGCGCCAGCAGCTTGGTGGAGGGAACCGGGGAGCTGTTTTTT.